This T cell receptor (beta chain) was profiled in a study of blood T cells in healthy people across ages. Using a J-beta primer mix together with a sample-barcoded 5' primer, a second PCR was run for about 6 to 12 cycles. MiXCR, applied by TCRdb to the 5' RACE reads, yields one record per CDR3 protein. The repertoire holds fewer than 1,000,000 distinct CDR3 sequences, with about 42% as singletons. Trimming stripped 4 bases from V and 4 bases from J, with 4 bases between. Germline assignment: CDR1 SNHLY and CDR2 FYNNEI. The CDR3 runs to 11 residues. V gene TRBV2 combines with J gene TRBJ1-2; the D is unclear. The sequencing sample was made of blood. This receptor was identified in a man aged 60 to 75 in good health. The CDR3, as DNA: TGTGCCAGCAGTGCTCGCTATGGCTACACCTTC. Protein product: CASSARYGYTF.